This T cell receptor beta chain was sequenced in a study of T cell responses to AZD1222 COVID-19 vaccine. Whole-study results and caveats: Spike as a whole was targeted by vaccine-associated CD4 TCRs, dominant at 160-218 and 743-854. The number of AZD1222 recipients seropositive at baseline was only five to seven.

This clone came up once. What it binds is not known. CDR3 size: 13 residues. Trimming pared 3 bases from V and 4 bases from J, leaving 9 bases between. The repertoire was sequenced with immunoSEQ multiplex PCR; TCRdb's copy has only in-frame clones and lacks some. This table has about 130,000 clones, nearly 95% appearing once. The V call is TRBV12-3 or TRBV12-4, the J call TRBJ1-2; D uncertain. The clonotype originates from an adult in good health. The specimen was peripheral blood, collected on day 0 of AZD1222 vaccination. This chain's CDR3 is CASSLGRGYGYTF. CDR3 in DNA: TGTGCCAGCAGTTTGGGCCGTGGCTATGGCTACACCTTC.